Presented here are 26 T cell receptor beta chains from one specimen sequenced in a study of shared clonotypes between healthy human individuals. The assay was immunoSEQ multiplex PCR, and TCRdb's table has in-frame clones only and misses some. The sample carries some 500,000 clones, approximately 94% recorded once. The sample comprised naive CD4+ T cells sorted from blood. Subset indicated: CD45RA+ positively selected. All receptors come from a woman aged 30 to 39 in good health.

The chain couples TRBV5-1 to TRBJ2-5; 8 positions agree with TRBD1. Germline V gives CDR1 SGHRS, CDR2 YFSETQ. CDR3 size: 16 residues. The junction had 9 bases not matched to a gene; V was cut back by 0 bases and J by 5 bases. As DNA, the CDR3 is TGCGCCAGCAGCTTGGCCGGGGTCAGGGGGCAGGAGACCCAGTACTTC. Amino acid sequence: CASSLAGVRGQETQYF. The full variable domain, with the rest looked up from reference TRBV5-1 and TRBJ2-5, is KAGVTQTPRYLIKTRGQQVTLSCSPISGHRSVSWYQQTPGQGLQFLFEYFSETQRNKGNFPGRFSGRQFSNSRSEMNVSTLELGDSALYLCASSLAGVRGQETQYFGPGTRLLVL.

Only one count was recorded for this clone. The chain joins TRBV2 to TRBJ2-1, with 10 bases fitting TRBD2. V gave up 6 bases and J gave up 4 bases; unmatched junction bases: 6. The CDR3 extends over 15 amino acids. Germline V gene data show CDR1 as SNHLY and CDR2 as FYNNEI. The CDR3: CASRELAGYYNEQFF. The CDR3 nucleotides read TGTGCCAGCAGAGAACTAGCGGGGTATTACAATGAGCAGTTCTTC.

The J gene is TRBJ2-5, the V gene TRBV19; D may be TRBD2 (5 bases). The length of the CDR3 is 15 residues. Germline lookup yields CDR1 LNHDA and CDR2 SQIVND (reference sequence). Trimming took off 3 bases at V and 6 bases at J, with 17 bases between the two ends. CDR3 sequence reads: CASSMQPGKTKTQYF. The CDR3, as DNA: TGTGCCAGTAGTATGCAACCCGGGAAGACGAAGACCCAGTACTTC.

The gene calls are TRBV2 and TRBJ2-7; TRBD2 aligns across 7 bases. CDR1 and CDR2 from the germline V gene are SNHLY and FYNNEI. The CDR3 has 14 amino acids. Germline trimming cut 6 bases from V and 3 bases from J; bases unmatched to any gene: 8. The CDR3 bases are TGTGCCAGCAGGGTCAGCGGGAACAACTACGAGCAGTACTTC. Encoded protein: CASRVSGNNYEQYF.

The chain is built from TRBV6-1 and TRBJ2-7; 9 nucleotides align to TRBD1. The CDR3 sequence is 15 residues long. Germline assignment: CDR1 MNHNS and CDR2 SASEGT. The J segment lost 2 bases and the V segment lost 3 bases, leaving 5 bases of the junction unmatched. CDR3 coding DNA: TGTGCCAGCAGTGATTGGGGACAGGGAGCCTACGAGCAGTACTTC. Translating gives CASSDWGQGAYEQYF.

This clone was recorded only once. The genes are TRBV7-2 and TRBJ2-4, with D uncertain. Trimming took 2 bases from V and 3 from J, leaving 5 bases between them. Per the germline V gene, CDR1 is SGHTA and CDR2 is FQGNSA. This CDR3 contains 13 residues. The DNA of the CDR3 is TGTGCCAGCAGCTTACGAATCAAAAACATTCAGTACTTC. Its protein is CASSLRIKNIQYF.

This clone was counted only a few times. The rearrangement joins TRBV2 to TRBJ1-1; D gene uncertain. This CDR3 comprises 11 residues. Germline loops: CDR1 SNHLY, CDR2 FYNNEI. With 7 bases removed from V and 12 bases from J, the gap between germline ends came to 15 bases. In nucleotides, the CDR3 is TGTGCCAGCAAGGCCCTTCTCACCACTTTCTTT. Its protein product is CASKALLTTFF.

The chain is built from TRBV11-2 and TRBJ2-7, with no clear D. The CDR3 is 14 residues long. CDR1 is SGHAT, CDR2 FQNNGV, per germline. The V end lost 1 base, the J end lost 0 bases, and 7 bases lay between the germline ends. The CDR3 sequence is CASSLGTDSYEQYF. The DNA for the CDR3 is TGTGCCAGCAGCTTAGGGACGGACTCCTACGAGCAGTACTTC.

The rearrangement uses TRBV5-1 and TRBJ1-5, with D unresolved. V was pared by 0 bases and J by 2 bases, with 12 bases between. This CDR3 is 16 amino acids long. The germline V gene encodes CDR1 SGHRS and CDR2 YFSETQ. The CDR3 DNA reads as TGCGCCAGCAGCTTGGGCGGAGGATGGGGCAATCAGCCCCAGCATTTT. It translates to CASSLGGGWGNQPQHF.

This rearrangement joins TRBV6-5 to TRBJ1-6; D is perhaps TRBD1 (6 bases). The V gene's germline CDR1 is MNHEY and CDR2 SVGAGI. The V and J ends lost 0 bases and 10 bases respectively, with 16 bases between them. The CDR3 consists of 16 residues. For the CDR3, the DNA is TGTGCCAGCAGTTACTCGAGATCGGGGGCAGGGTCACCCCTCCACTTT. Translated: CASSYSRSGAGSPLHF.

The chain employs TRBV29-1 and TRBJ2-7; 12 bases map to TRBD1. CDR1 is SQVTM and CDR2 is ANQGSEA in the germline V gene. V was clipped by 5 bases and J by 7 bases; unmatched bases: 12. This CDR3 has 15 amino acids. The CDR3 DNA sequence: TGCAGCGTTACTACGCCGGGACAGGGGGCTCGGGAGCAGTACTTC. It translates to CSVTTPGQGAREQYF.

CDR3 in amino acids: CASSPTSGGTGELFF. CDR3 DNA: TGTGCCAGCAGTCCGACTAGCGGGGGTACCGGGGAGCTGTTTTTT. This chain uses TRBV28 with TRBJ2-2; 12 bases align to TRBD2. The CDR3 contains 15 residues. Germline CDR1 reads MDHEN; CDR2 reads SYDVKM. Germline trimming cut 5 bases from V and 5 bases from J; bases unmatched to any gene: 3.

The chain couples TRBV27 to TRBJ2-1; the D call may be TRBD1 or TRBD2 (5 bases each). V was trimmed by 6 bases and J by 5 bases, leaving 23 bases between them. CDR1 and CDR2 from the germline V gene are MNHEY and SMNVEV (reference sequence). There are 17 residues in the CDR3. As DNA, the CDR3 is TGTGCCAGCAGAGCTCTTGGGGCGGGTGGGCTGGACAATGAGCAGTTCTTC. It codes for CASRALGAGGLDNEQFF.

The rearrangement uses TRBV4-1 and TRBJ2-7; 14 bases match TRBD2. This CDR3 is built from 15 residues. Looked up from germline, CDR1 is MGHRA and CDR2 is YSYEKL. With 4 bases clipped from V and 6 bases from J, the junction kept 5 bases outside the gene matches. The CDR3: CASSLGLAGVVEQYF. The CDR3 DNA follows: TGCGCCAGCAGCCTGGGACTAGCGGGAGTAGTCGAGCAGTACTTC.

This clone showed up just a few times. The rearrangement joins TRBV6-1 to TRBJ1-5; D perhaps matches TRBD1 (5 bases). The CDR3 runs to 13 residues. Trimming left V 6 bases short and J 5 bases short, with 11 bases between. Germline CDR1 and CDR2: MNHNS and SASEGT. CDR3 bases: TGTGCCAGCAGCCAAGACAGTTATCAGCCCCAGCATTTT. It translates to CASSQDSYQPQHF.

The gene calls are TRBV28 and TRBJ1-1, with TRBD1 as a possible D gene (6 bases). Germline V gene sequence: CDR1 MDHEN, CDR2 SYDVKM. The CDR3 has 14 residues. V lost 5 bases to trimming and J lost 0 bases, with 10 bases between them. The CDR3 loop is CASSAGAMNTEAFF. CDR3 nucleotides: TGTGCCAGCAGTGCAGGGGCGATGAACACTGAAGCTTTCTTT.

The chain carries TRBV19 and TRBJ2-1; 12 bases match TRBD2. The V gene end was trimmed by 4 bases and the J gene end by 0 bases; junction bases not matched to a gene: 1. The germline CDR1 and CDR2 sequences are LNHDA and SQIVND (reference sequence). The CDR3 runs to 16 residues. CDR3 DNA: TGTGCCAGTAGTACGACTAGCGGGAGCTCCTACAATGAGCAGTTCTTC. Translation: CASSTTSGSSYNEQFF.

V usage is TRBV19 and J usage is TRBJ2-1, with no clear D. CDR1 is LNHDA and CDR2 is SQIVND in the germline V gene (reference sequence). The CDR3 extends over 13 amino acids. V was trimmed by 1 base and J by 7 bases, leaving 8 bases between them. This CDR3 reads CASSIGQENEQFF. CDR3 coding DNA: TGTGCCAGTAGTATAGGTCAGGAGAATGAGCAGTTCTTC.

The genes are TRBV5-4 and TRBJ2-5, with TRBD2 matching 10 bases. V lost 3 bases to trimming and J lost 2 bases; unmatched junction nucleotides: 7. The CDR3 runs to 16 residues. Germline V gene lookup returns CDR1 SGHNT and CDR2 YYREEE (reference sequence). DNA of the CDR3: TGTGCCAGCAGCTCTGGACTAGCGGAAATACAAGAGACCCAGTACTTC. Residues: CASSSGLAEIQETQYF.

This rearrangement joins TRBV30 to TRBJ2-1; a possible D gene is TRBD2 (5 bases). From germline, CDR1 is GTSNPN and CDR2 SVGIG (reference sequence). The CDR3 loop spans 17 amino acids. Trimming cost V 4 bases and J 4 bases, with 23 bases left between them. The CDR3 protein is CAWTISRRAIEYNEQFF. The CDR3 bases are TGTGCCTGGACCATATCTCGGCGGGCGATAGAATACAATGAGCAGTTCTTC.

The rearrangement uses TRBV11-2 and TRBJ2-5; the match to TRBD2 covers 10 bases. The J call is doubtful: the DNA matches TRBJ2-7 better. Germline V gives CDR1 SGHAT, CDR2 FQNNGV. The CDR3 has 18 residues. The DNA of the CDR3 is TGTGCCAGCAGCCCTGGCCCGTTCAAGCGGGAGGGCCGTTACGAGCAGTACTTC. This encodes CASSPGPFKREGRYEQYF.

This sequence joins TRBV2 and TRBJ1-4, with 8 bases that match TRBD1. Germline CDR1 reads SNHLY; CDR2 reads FYNNEI. The CDR3 consists of 14 residues. The V and J ends lost 3 bases and 8 bases, in that order; junction bases with no gene match: 5. Written as DNA, the CDR3 is TGTGCCAGCAGTGAGGAGACAGGGGTCGAAAAACTGTTTTTT. Protein sequence: CASSEETGVEKLFF. Full variable domain (outside the CDR3, taken from reference TRBV2 and TRBJ1-4): EPEVTQTPSHQVTQMGQEVILRCVPISNHLYFYWYRQILGQKVEFLVSFYNNEISEKSEIFDDQFSVERPDGSNFTLKIRSTKLEDSAMYFCASSEETGVEKLFFGSGTQLSVL.

About this clone: The same CDR3 is also encoded by other DNA sequences in this sample. The V gene is TRBV19, the J gene TRBJ2-5, with 11 bases matching TRBD1. This CDR3 spans 13 amino acids. The germline gives CDR1 LNHDA, CDR2 SQIVND (reference sequence). The trim removed 5 bases at V and 4 bases at J, leaving 0 bases unmatched. The CDR3 sequence is CASSGTGGETQYF. DNA for the CDR3: TGTGCCAGTAGTGGGACAGGGGGAGAGACCCAGTACTTC.

V is TRBV5-1 and J is TRBJ2-1; 10 nucleotides align to TRBD2. The J segment lost 4 bases and the V segment lost 5 bases, leaving 9 bases of the junction unmatched. The length of the CDR3 is 16 residues. From germline, CDR1 is SGHRS and CDR2 YFSETQ. This CDR3 is CASRPGGTSAYNEQFF. In nucleotides, the CDR3 is TGCGCCAGCAGACCTGGAGGGACTAGCGCGTACAATGAGCAGTTCTTC. The variable domain in full, completed from reference TRBV5-1 and TRBJ2-1, reads KAGVTQTPRYLIKTRGQQVTLSCSPISGHRSVSWYQQTPGQGLQFLFEYFSETQRNKGNFPGRFSGRQFSNSRSEMNVSTLELGDSALYLCASRPGGTSAYNEQFFGPGTRLTVL.

The rearrangement uses TRBV28 and TRBJ2-3, with 12 bases that match TRBD1. The CDR3 covers 15 residues. V gave up 0 bases and J gave up 6 bases; unmatched junction bases: 1. CDR1 MDHEN and CDR2 SYDVKM come from the germline V gene. The CDR3, as DNA: TGTGCCAGCAGTTTATGGGGACAGGGGGCGGATACGCAGTATTTT. Encoded protein: CASSLWGQGADTQYF.

This chain joins TRBV5-4 and TRBJ2-7; D is ambiguous. V was clipped by 4 bases and J by 0 bases, with 8 bases between them. CDR3 length: 13 residues. Germline values: CDR1 SGHNT, CDR2 YYREEE (reference sequence). CDR3 coding DNA: TGTGCCAGCAGCGGACCGGCCTCCTACGAGCAGTACTTC. It is translated as CASSGPASYEQYF.